Sequencing of this TCR beta chain was carried out in a study of cytotoxic CD8 clonotypes in ibrutinib-treated CLL. About the study: Of the patients, some eleven were relapsed/refractory, about 15 treatment-naive and 17 to 18 IGHV unmutated. Results showed 25 or so partial and 2 complete responses; following median about 68 months, around 15 remained remitted, approximately twelve advanced. General study results and limits: Clonality increased at ibrutinib response and stayed stable in sustained remission. At progression, however, it fell back toward baseline.

Sequenced by immunoSEQ multiplex PCR; TCRdb stores in-frame clones only, minus some. The sample lists approximately 92,000 clones; approximately 77% were seen once. For TCR beta libraries, 1.5 to 2 micrograms of genomic DNA were obtained from cryopreserved PBMCs. With regard to this clone: The antigen remains undetermined.

The CDR3 is 16 residues long. Germline values: CDR1 LNHDA, CDR2 SQIVND (reference sequence). V lost 6 bases and J 0 bases, leaving 15 bases between the germline ends. The source is a human donor with chronic lymphocytic leukemia. Here the sequenced sample was PBMCs, taken after 24 months of ibrutinib treatment. The V call is TRBV19, the J call TRBJ2-1; no definite D call. CDR3 DNA: TGTGCCAGTAGCCCGGACCTCCTCAGCTCCTACAATGAGCAGTTCTTC. Protein product: CASSPDLLSSYNEQFF.